The T cell receptor beta chain under discussion was sequenced for a study of shared clonotypes between healthy human individuals. Across the whole study: Participating donors consisted of a couple of women and three men aged 18 to 49.

The CDR3 totals 15 residues. V was clipped by 0 bases and J by 4 bases, with 12 bases between them. Germline assignment: CDR1 PRHDT and CDR2 FYEKMQ (reference sequence). Sequencing used immunoSEQ multiplex PCR; TCRdb keeps in-frame clones, though not all of them. This sample yields 470,000 or so clones, of which more than 75% are seen a single time; about 12% belongs to the top ten. Participating donors were healthy, HIV-negative adults free of recent acute infections or vaccinations. The sample consisted of PBMCs. This TCR came from a woman in her forties in good health. Some clones in this sample may be carry-over from other donors' samples. The V gene is TRBV13, the J gene TRBJ2-5; D possibly corresponds to TRBD2 (6 bases). CDR3 sequence reads: CASSLGTGEGETQYF. For the CDR3, the DNA is TGTGCCAGCAGCTTAGGAACGGGAGAGGGAGAGACCCAGTACTTC.